Presented here are 10 T cell receptor beta chains from one specimen sequenced in a study of metastatic and nonmetastatic thyroid tumors. Patients had received no treatment of any kind before thyroid surgery. TCRdb re-processed the PCR reads through MiXCR. The sample records tens of thousands of clones, around 16% being singletons. Sequencing input: blood. The source is a male donor with papillary thyroid cancer or a benign thyroid nodule (not recorded which). Some clones in this sample may be carry-over from other donors' samples.

The sample holds many counts of this clone. The rearrangement uses TRBV5-1 and TRBJ1-2, with TRBD1 identical over 7 bases. CDR3 length equals 15 residues. With 0 bases clipped from V and 4 bases from J, the junction kept 6 bases outside the gene matches. CDR1 is SGHRS, CDR2 YFSETQ, per germline. The CDR3 is CASSLAPTGSYGYTF. The CDR3 DNA sequence: TGCGCCAGCAGCTTGGCCCCGACAGGGAGCTATGGCTACACCTTC.

The table lists this clone with a few counts. V is TRBV27 and J is TRBJ2-7, with 12 nucleotides matching TRBD2. The CDR3 runs to 15 residues. Trimming cost V 2 bases and J 2 bases; bases outside gene matches: 1. Germline lookup yields CDR1 MNHEY and CDR2 SMNVEV (reference sequence). The CDR3 here is CASSLLAGGPYEQYF. The CDR3 DNA sequence: TGTGCCAGCAGTTTACTAGCGGGAGGGCCCTACGAGCAGTACTTC.

This clone was seen many times. The chain employs TRBV7-2 and TRBJ2-5, with TRBD2 matching 11 bases. J gave up 0 bases and V 2 bases, and 5 bases lay outside the gene matches. Germline assignment: CDR1 SGHTA and CDR2 FQGNSA. This CDR3 contains 17 residues. This CDR3 is CASSLLAGGLYQETQYF. CDR3 nucleotide sequence: TGTGCCAGCAGCTTATTAGCGGGAGGGCTGTACCAAGAGACCCAGTACTTC.

Many counts were recorded for this clone. The chain has TRBV7-6 and TRBJ2-3; D unclear. Germline CDR1 SGHVS, CDR2 FNYEAQ. This CDR3 has 12 amino acids. V was trimmed by 4 bases and J by 2 bases, leaving 4 bases between them. The CDR3 region is CASSYFTDTQYF. The CDR3 coding sequence is TGTGCCAGCAGCTACTTCACAGATACGCAGTATTTT.

This clone was seen at least ten times. V gene TRBV6-2 or TRBV6-3 combines with J gene TRBJ1-2; D is uncertain. This CDR3 has 16 residues. CDR1 is MNHEY, CDR2 SVGEGT, per germline. The V gene lost 6 bases and the J gene lost 3 bases, with 20 bases spanning the gap. In DNA form, the CDR3 reads TGTGCCAGCAGCTACCAGTACGCGGAGACCGACTATGGCTACACCTTC. Its translation is CASSYQYAETDYGYTF.

Ten or more counts support this clone. The chain carries TRBV6-2 or TRBV6-3 and TRBJ2-7; TRBD2 is a possible D gene (5 bases). CDR1 and CDR2 (germline): MNHEY, SVGEGT. CDR3 size: 14 residues. V lost 4 bases, J lost 4 bases, and 14 bases lay in between. The CDR3 loop reads CASSFPQRTYEQYF. The CDR3 coding sequence is TGTGCCAGCAGTTTTCCCCAGCGGACTTACGAGCAGTACTTC.

The gene calls are TRBV7-3 and TRBJ2-1; possibly TRBD1 or TRBD2 for D (5 bases each). From germline, CDR1 is SGHTA and CDR2 FQGTGA. This CDR3 spans 15 amino acids. V lost 5 bases, J lost 10 bases, and 21 bases lay in between. The CDR3 DNA sequence: TGTGCCAGCAGCCCTGGGGGAGATCGGTGGCGGGAGCAGTTCTTC. It is translated as CASSPGGDRWREQFF.

A word on this clone: A clone one base away is much larger, so this may be a read error. V and J are TRBV6-1 and TRBJ2-1; tentative D call: TRBD2 (6 bases). Trimming removed 3 bases from V and 2 bases from J, with 11 bases in between. The CDR3 consists of 15 residues. From germline, CDR1 is MNHNS and CDR2 SASEGT. The CDR3 protein is CASSDLAGTYNEQFF. Written as DNA, the CDR3 is TGTGCCAGCAGTGACCTGGCGGGGACCTACAATGAGCAGTTCTTC.

This clone was seen many times. The DNA for the CDR3 is TGTGCCAGCGGACCCCCTGCCGTAGCCTACAATGAGCAGTTCTTC. This encodes CASGPPAVAYNEQFF. The V and J genes are TRBV7-9 and TRBJ2-1, with D unresolved. The germline V and J ends were trimmed by 8 bases and 2 bases, with 16 bases remaining between them. CDR3 length equals 15 residues. Germline values: CDR1 SEHNR, CDR2 FQNEAQ (reference sequence).

In the case of this clone: This clone may be a read error of a much larger clone one base away. The chain joins TRBV29-1 to TRBJ2-7; D possibly matches TRBD1 or TRBD2 (6 bases each). Germline CDR1 is SQVTM and CDR2 is ANQGSEA. The V end was cut by 5 bases, the J end by 3 bases, with 20 bases between. The CDR3 is 15 residues long. DNA for the CDR3: TGCAGCGTTACCGCCGGAGGGGGATCGGGCTACGAGCAGTACTTC. Protein sequence: CSVTAGGGSGYEQYF.